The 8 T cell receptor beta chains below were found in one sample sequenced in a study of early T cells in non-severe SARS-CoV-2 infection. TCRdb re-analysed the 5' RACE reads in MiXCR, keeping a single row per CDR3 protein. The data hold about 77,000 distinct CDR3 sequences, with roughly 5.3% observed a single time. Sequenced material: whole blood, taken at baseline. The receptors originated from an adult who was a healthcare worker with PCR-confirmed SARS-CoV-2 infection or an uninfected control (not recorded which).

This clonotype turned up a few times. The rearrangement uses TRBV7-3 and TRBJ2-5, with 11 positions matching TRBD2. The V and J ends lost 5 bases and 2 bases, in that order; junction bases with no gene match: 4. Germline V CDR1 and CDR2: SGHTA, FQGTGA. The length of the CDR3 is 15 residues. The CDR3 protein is CASSPGTSGQETQYF. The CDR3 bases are TGTGCCAGCAGCCCTGGGACTAGCGGACAAGAGACCCAGTACTTC.

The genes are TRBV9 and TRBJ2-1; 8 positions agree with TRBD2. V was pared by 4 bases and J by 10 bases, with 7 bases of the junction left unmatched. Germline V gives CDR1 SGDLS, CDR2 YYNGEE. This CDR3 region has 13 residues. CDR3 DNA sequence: TGTGCCAGCAGCCCGCGGGGGGCTGGCGAGCAGTTCTTC. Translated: CASSPRGAGEQFF.

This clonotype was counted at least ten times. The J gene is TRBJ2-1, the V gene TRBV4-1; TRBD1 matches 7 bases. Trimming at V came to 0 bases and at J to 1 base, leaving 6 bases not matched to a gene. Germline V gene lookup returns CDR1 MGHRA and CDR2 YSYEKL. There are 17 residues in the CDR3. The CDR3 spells CASSQDSNRGSYNEQFF. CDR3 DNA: TGCGCCAGCAGCCAAGATAGCAACAGGGGTTCCTACAATGAGCAGTTCTTC.

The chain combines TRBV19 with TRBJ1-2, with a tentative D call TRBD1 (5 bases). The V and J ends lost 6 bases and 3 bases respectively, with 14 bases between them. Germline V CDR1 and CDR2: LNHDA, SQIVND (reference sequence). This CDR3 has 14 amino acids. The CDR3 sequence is CASSPGQTDYGYTF. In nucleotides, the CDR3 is TGTGCCAGTAGCCCTGGGCAGACAGACTATGGCTACACCTTC.

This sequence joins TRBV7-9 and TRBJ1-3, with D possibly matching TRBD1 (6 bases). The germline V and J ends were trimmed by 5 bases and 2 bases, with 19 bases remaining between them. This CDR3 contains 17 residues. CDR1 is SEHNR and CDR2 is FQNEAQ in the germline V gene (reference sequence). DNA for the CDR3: TGTGCCAGCAGCCTACGGGGGCGGCTTGATACTGGAAACACCATATATTTT. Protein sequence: CASSLRGRLDTGNTIYF.

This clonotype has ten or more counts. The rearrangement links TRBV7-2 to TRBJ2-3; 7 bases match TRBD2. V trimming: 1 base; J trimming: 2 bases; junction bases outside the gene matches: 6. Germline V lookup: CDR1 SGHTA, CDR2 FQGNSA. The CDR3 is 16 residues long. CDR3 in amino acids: CASSLGAGDYTDTQYF. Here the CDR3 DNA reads TGTGCCAGCAGCTTAGGGGCTGGGGACTACACAGATACGCAGTATTTT.

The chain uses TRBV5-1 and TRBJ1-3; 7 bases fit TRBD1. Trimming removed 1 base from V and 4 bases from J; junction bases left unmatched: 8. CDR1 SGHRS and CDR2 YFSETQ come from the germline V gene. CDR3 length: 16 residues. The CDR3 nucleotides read TGCGCCAGCAGCTTGAGACAGACAGGGACGGGAAACACCATATATTTT. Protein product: CASSLRQTGTGNTIYF. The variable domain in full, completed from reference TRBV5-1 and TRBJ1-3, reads KAGVTQTPRYLIKTRGQQVTLSCSPISGHRSVSWYQQTPGQGLQFLFEYFSETQRNKGNFPGRFSGRQFSNSRSEMNVSTLELGDSALYLCASSLRQTGTGNTIYFGEGSWLTVV.

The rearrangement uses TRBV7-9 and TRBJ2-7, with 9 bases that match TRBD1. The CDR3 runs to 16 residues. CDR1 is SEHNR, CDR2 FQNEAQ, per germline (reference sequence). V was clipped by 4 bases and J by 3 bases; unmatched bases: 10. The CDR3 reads CASSSGAGTGSYEQYF. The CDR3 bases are TGTGCCAGCAGCTCAGGGGCGGGGACAGGGAGCTACGAGCAGTACTTC.